This T cell receptor beta chain was captured in a study of identical twins. This CDR3 is built from 14 residues. CDR1 and CDR2 (germline): LGHDT, YNNKEL (reference sequence). V was trimmed by 4 bases and J by 2 bases, leaving 10 bases between them. Via MiXCR, TCRdb re-called the 5' RACE reads, giving one row per CDR3 protein. This sample has around 490,000 distinct CDR3 sequences, with about 13% found just once. This clonotype was seen a few times. This sample also belongs to another study, concerning yellow fever vaccine responses in identical twins.

The clonotype originates from a woman aged 18-29 years in good health. Sequencing was performed on CD4+ T cells sorted from blood. The V call is TRBV3-1, the J call TRBJ2-3; D is unclear. The CDR3 sequence is CASSLSHPTDTQYF. CDR3 coding DNA: TGTGCCAGCAGCCTTTCACACCCCACAGATACGCAGTATTTT.